This T cell receptor (beta chain) came from a study of blood T cell repertoires in COVID-19. Study-wide context: Some COVID-19 samples were acute and others convalescent; all came from the United States, Italy and Spain. The analysed material was cDNA or gDNA that came from T cells, B-cell-depleted T cells, or PBMCs.

This clone was observed once. The CDR3 is made up of 15 amino acids. From germline, CDR1 is MRHNA and CDR2 SNTAGT. Germline trimming cut 5 bases from V and 1 base from J; bases unmatched to any gene: 6. This table comes from immunoSEQ multiplex PCR, and its TCRdb copy is limited to in-frame clones, with some not included. The data hold fewer than 500,000 clones, with roughly 85% observed a single time. The participants were between about 18 and 90 years old and came from roughly 24 US areas. J is TRBJ1-1 and V is TRBV6-4; 8 nucleotides align to TRBD1. The receptor was derived from a woman aged 18-29 years with acute COVID-19. The material sequenced was PBMCs or T cells enriched from blood (not recorded which). Here the CDR3 reads CASSPRGPPNTEAFF. DNA for the CDR3: TGTGCCAGCAGTCCCAGGGGGCCCCCGAACACTGAAGCTTTCTTT.